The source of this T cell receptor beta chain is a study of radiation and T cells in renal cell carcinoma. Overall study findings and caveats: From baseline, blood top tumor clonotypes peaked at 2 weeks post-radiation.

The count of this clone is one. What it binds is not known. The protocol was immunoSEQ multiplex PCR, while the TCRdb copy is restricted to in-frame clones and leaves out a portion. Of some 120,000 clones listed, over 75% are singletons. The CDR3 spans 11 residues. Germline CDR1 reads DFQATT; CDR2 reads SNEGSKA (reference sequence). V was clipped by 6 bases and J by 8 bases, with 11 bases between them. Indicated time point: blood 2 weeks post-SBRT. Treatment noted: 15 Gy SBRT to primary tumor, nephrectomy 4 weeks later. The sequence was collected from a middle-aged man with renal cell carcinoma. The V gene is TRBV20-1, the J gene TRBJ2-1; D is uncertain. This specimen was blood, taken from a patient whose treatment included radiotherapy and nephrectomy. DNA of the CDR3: TGCAGTGCCGTACAATCCTATGAGCAGTTCTTC. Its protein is CSAVQSYEQFF.